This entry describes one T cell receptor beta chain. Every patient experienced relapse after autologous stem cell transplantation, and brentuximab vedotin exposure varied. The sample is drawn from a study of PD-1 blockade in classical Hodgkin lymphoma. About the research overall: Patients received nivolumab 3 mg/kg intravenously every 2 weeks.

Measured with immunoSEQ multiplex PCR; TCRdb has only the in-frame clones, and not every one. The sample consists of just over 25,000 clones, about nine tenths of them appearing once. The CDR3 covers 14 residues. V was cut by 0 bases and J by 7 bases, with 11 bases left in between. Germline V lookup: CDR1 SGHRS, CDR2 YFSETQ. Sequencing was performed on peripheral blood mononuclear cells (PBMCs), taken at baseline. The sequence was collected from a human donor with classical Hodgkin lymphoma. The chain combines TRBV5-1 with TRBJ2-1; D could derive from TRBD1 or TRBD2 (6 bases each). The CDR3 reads CASSLEGGGNEQFF. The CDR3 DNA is TGCGCCAGCAGCTTGGAAGGAGGGGGGAATGAGCAGTTCTTC.